This T cell receptor beta chain was sequenced during a study of blood T cells in healthy people across ages (dated by TCRdb to the mid-2010s). Regarding the study in general: In model experiments, template switching captured about one uniquely barcoded TCR beta cDNA molecule for every two T cells. The study measured age-related changes in TCR beta repertoire diversity using deep sequencing normalized with unique cDNA molecular identifiers. The study analyzed two additional independent replicas of 1 million unique cDNA reads from the same blood draw for two donors, one aged 18 to 30 and one aged 80 or older. Four age groups were formed from the donors: young (average about 17 years), middle-aged (approximately 40), aged (over 55) and long-lived (roughly 81). To avoid experimental bias, donors of different ages were distributed randomly across sequencing lanes. Summary of the overall study and its limitations: Total diversity estimates from one million sequenced T cells were considered lower bounds and underestimates. There was a strong correlation between observed TCR beta diversity and the percentage of naive T cells measured by flow cytometry. Conclusive comparison of naive and antigen-experienced compartments was prevented by the profiling of bulk unsorted PBMCs. As age increased, observed TCR beta diversity per million T cells dropped in a roughly linear way, and a significant reduction was already evident by age roughly 40. Because donor CMV infection status was unknown, age-related changes in expanded clonotypes were potentially confounded. Compared with the aged group, the long-lived group had more naive CD4+ T cells, fewer expanded clones and increased TCR diversity, suggesting age selection.

The roughly 37 donors, aged about 6 to 95 years, were systemically healthy Caucasian individuals from Russia. Ten milliliters of peripheral blood were drawn from each donor into EDTA-treated Vacutainer tubes. Ficoll-Paque density-gradient centrifugation was used to isolate PBMCs, with at least 7 million per sample. Total RNA was extracted from PBMCs with Trizol reagent, with at least 6 micrograms obtained per sample. The percentages of naive CD45RAhigh/CD27high T cells were determined by flow cytometry on a PBMC aliquot from every donor. Libraries were made using 5' RACE. Sequencing took place on an Illumina HiSeq 2500. A second PCR of roughly 7 to 12 cycles was run with a J-beta primer mix and a sample-barcoded 5' primer. A template-switch 5' adaptor carrying 12 random nucleotides introduced a unique molecular identifier onto each TCR beta cDNA molecule. Each sample yielded at least 2.5 million CDR3-containing paired-end reads. The Mint cDNA synthesis kit, primed by a TRBC-specific oligonucleotide, was used to synthesize first-strand cDNA from all RNA. All cDNA was treated with uracil-DNA glycosylase and then went through a first 18-cycle PCR with the universal primers M1SS and BC2_uni_R. The paper's data handling went like this. For normalization, 1 million high-quality reads, each with a distinct molecular identifier, were randomly selected from each sample. Reads with shared molecular identifiers were discarded instead of being binned into consensus sequences. CDR3 identification, clonotype clustering and error correction used MiTCR with a Q25 quality threshold and the strictest error-elimination algorithm. A nonparametric unseen species model with Euler transformation was used to estimate a lower bound on total TCR beta diversity. TCRdb reanalyzed the raw reads on its own, using fastp at Q25 for trimming and MiXCR for clone calling, and kept in-frame beta chains. Every CDR3 protein is listed once, alongside the most common genes and DNA of its rows. These V and J calls derive from TCRdb rather than the authors' analysis. This sample holds about 680,000 distinct CDR3 sequences; over 45% were observed only once. Around a third of the sample is taken by the ten largest.

The CDR3 measures 15 amino acids from cysteine to phenylalanine. Just CDR3 DNA is preserved here, 45 bases in frame from base 1. The germline V gene specifies MNHEY as CDR1 and SVGEGT as CDR2. Trimming accounts for 4 bases at V and 2 bases at J, while the number of junction bases matched to no gene is 5. This clonotype was counted between two and nine times. The target of this receptor is not known. No qualities accompany the bases; no much larger clone lies one base away. The V and J segments used are TRBV6-2 or TRBV6-3 and TRBJ2-3; 8 bases in between match TRBD2. This TCR came from a woman in her fifties or sixties in good health. The sample consisted of blood. The DNA reads as follows: TGTGCCAGCAGTTCCAGCGGGAGACCCACAGATACGCAGTATTTT. Translation gives CASSSSGRPTDTQYF.